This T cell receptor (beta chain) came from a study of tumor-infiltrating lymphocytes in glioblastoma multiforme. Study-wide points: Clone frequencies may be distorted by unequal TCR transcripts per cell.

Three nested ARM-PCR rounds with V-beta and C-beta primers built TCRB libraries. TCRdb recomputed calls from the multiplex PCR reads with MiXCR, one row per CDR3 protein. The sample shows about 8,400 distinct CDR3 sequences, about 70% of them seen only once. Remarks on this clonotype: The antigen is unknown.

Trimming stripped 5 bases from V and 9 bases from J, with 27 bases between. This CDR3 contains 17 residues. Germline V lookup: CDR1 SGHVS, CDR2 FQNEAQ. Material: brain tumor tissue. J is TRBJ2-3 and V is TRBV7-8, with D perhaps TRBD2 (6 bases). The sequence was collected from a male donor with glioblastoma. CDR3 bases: TGTGCCAGCAGCCCAATCGGCGGGGCGAGGAGCACAGGCACGCAGTATTTT. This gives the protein CASSPIGGARSTGTQYF.